Below, 32 T cell receptor beta chains from the same sample are listed, as sequenced in a study of identical twins. TCRdb reanalysed the 5' RACE reads using MiXCR and keeps one entry per CDR3 protein. The top ten hold approximately 0.29% of the sample, which has about 1.7 million distinct CDR3 sequences, 32% seen once. Sequencing was carried out using cord blood. The receptors shown here come from a newborn girl in good health.

The chain is built from TRBV7-8 and TRBJ1-5; D gene unclear. V was trimmed by 2 bases and J by 5 bases, leaving 7 bases between them. CDR3 length: 13 amino acids. Germline V gene lookup returns CDR1 SGHVS and CDR2 FQNEAQ. The CDR3 DNA reads TGTGCCAGCAGCTTAAGGACGCATCAGCCCCAGCATTTT. Its translation is CASSLRTHQPQHF.

This clonotype was found many times. V usage is TRBV7-2 and J usage is TRBJ2-3; no reliable D call. The CDR3 has 15 residues. Germline V gene lookup returns CDR1 SGHTA and CDR2 FQGNSA. Trimming left V 0 bases short and J 3 bases short, with 10 bases between. The CDR3 here is CASSLAWVVTDTQYF. In DNA, the CDR3 is TGTGCCAGCAGCTTAGCGTGGGTAGTAACAGATACGCAGTATTTT. Combining the CDR3 with reference TRBV7-2 and TRBJ2-3 gives the whole variable domain GAGVSQSPSNKVTEKGKDVELRCDPISGHTALYWYRQSLGQGLEFLIYFQGNSAPDKSGLPSDRFSAERTGGSVSTLTIQRTQQEDSAVYLCASSLAWVVTDTQYFGPGTRLTVL.

This chain links TRBV18 with TRBJ1-4; D may be TRBD1 (5 bases). There are 14 residues in the CDR3. Trimming shortened V by 2 bases and J by 5 bases, and 9 bases separated the two germline ends. Germline V lookup: CDR1 KGHSH, CDR2 LQKENI. The CDR3 protein is CASSPGTKNEKLFF. The CDR3 DNA sequence: TGTGCCAGCTCACCAGGGACCAAGAATGAAAAACTGTTTTTT.

V is TRBV20-1 and J is TRBJ2-7; TRBD2 agrees at 7 bases. V lost 3 bases to trimming and J lost 2 bases; unmatched junction nucleotides: 10. The CDR3 contains 15 residues. Germline-derived CDR1 and CDR2 are DFQATT and SNEGSKA (reference sequence). The CDR3 spells CSARTCGRRTYEQYF. CDR3 DNA sequence: TGCAGTGCTAGGACTTGCGGGAGAAGAACCTACGAGCAGTACTTC.

This chain joins TRBV6-1 and TRBJ1-6; D unresolved. Trimming removed 5 bases at V and 4 bases at J, with 18 bases between. The germline V gene has CDR1 MNHNS and CDR2 SASEGT. This CDR3 contains 17 residues. The CDR3 DNA reads TGTGCCAGCAGTCGGACCCTTGGTAGGGTATATAATTCACCCCTCCACTTT. Translated, it gives CASSRTLGRVYNSPLHF.

The rearrangement uses TRBV12-3 or TRBV12-4 and TRBJ2-5; D possibly uses TRBD1 or TRBD2 (7 bases each). The ends were cut back, 2 bases at V and 4 bases at J, with 11 bases in the middle. The length of the CDR3 is 14 residues. The CDR3 loop is CASSLSRGGETQYF. CDR3 bases: TGTGCCAGCAGTTTATCCAGGGGGGGAGAGACCCAGTACTTC.

The chain uses TRBV20-1 and TRBJ2-3; weak D call: TRBD1 (5 bases). The ends were cut back, 3 bases at V and 3 bases at J, with 16 bases in the middle. This CDR3 region has 15 residues. The germline V gene encodes CDR1 DFQATT and CDR2 SNEGSKA (reference sequence). The CDR3 loop is CSARPRQWFTDTQYF. DNA of the CDR3: TGCAGTGCTAGGCCGCGACAGTGGTTTACAGATACGCAGTATTTT.

This chain links TRBV20-1 with TRBJ2-1; TRBD2 matches 10 bases. V lost 0 bases to trimming and J lost 8 bases; unmatched junction nucleotides: 16. Germline CDR1 and CDR2: DFQATT and SNEGSKA (reference sequence). The CDR3 has 18 residues. CDR3 nucleotide sequence: TGCAGTGCTAGAGATGACGCTAGAGCGGGGGGGCCCAGGCATGAGCAGTTCTTC. It codes for CSARDDARAGGPRHEQFF.

This clonotype occurred a few times. The V gene is TRBV10-3, the J gene TRBJ1-5, with a tentative D call TRBD1 (5 bases). CDR3 length equals 13 residues. V lost 6 bases to trimming and J lost 1 base, with 7 bases between them. CDR1 and CDR2 from the germline V gene are ENHRY and SYGVKD. CDR3 loop: CAIRGGSNQPQHF. In DNA form, the CDR3 reads TGTGCCATCAGGGGGGGAAGCAATCAGCCCCAGCATTTT.

This clonotype was seen once. The chain has TRBV10-2 and TRBJ2-5; 7 bases are a match to TRBD2. V lost 3 bases, J lost 1 base, and 5 bases stayed unmatched. This CDR3 is 15 amino acids long. Germline CDR1 is WSHSY and CDR2 is SAAADI. CDR3 amino acids: CASSDPGTIQETQYF. CDR3 bases: TGCGCCAGCAGTGATCCCGGGACTATCCAAGAGACCCAGTACTTC.

This clonotype was seen repeatedly, ten times or more. V gene TRBV28 combines with J gene TRBJ2-7; TRBD1 is a possible D gene (6 bases). The germline CDR1 and CDR2 sequences are MDHEN and SYDVKM. The V end lost 7 bases, the J end lost 5 bases, and 15 bases lay between the germline ends. This CDR3 has 13 amino acids. CDR3 sequence: CASTPLNRDEQYF. The CDR3 DNA is TGTGCCAGCACCCCTCTAAACAGGGACGAGCAGTACTTC.

This clonotype turned up a few times. The chain carries TRBV20-1 and TRBJ2-4; either TRBD1 or TRBD2 may fit D (5 bases each). There are 15 residues in the CDR3. V was clipped by 1 base and J by 0 bases, with 10 bases between them. Germline-derived CDR1 and CDR2 are DFQATT and SNEGSKA (reference sequence). CDR3 region: CSARVPGTAKNIQYF. CDR3 nucleotides: TGCAGTGCTAGAGTTCCCGGGACAGCCAAAAACATTCAGTACTTC.

The rearrangement uses TRBV28 and TRBJ2-1; 8 bases agree with TRBD1. The DNA end lines up better with TRBJ2-7; the J call may be wrong. Germline CDR1 and CDR2: MDHEN and SYDVKM. The CDR3 length is 14 residues. This CDR3 is CASFPGGSYNEQYF. The CDR3 bases are TGTGCCAGTTTCCCAGGGGGCTCCTACAATGAGCAGTACTTC.

This chain links TRBV2 with TRBJ2-3; perhaps TRBD2 as D (7 bases). V lost 8 bases to trimming and J lost 4 bases, with 19 bases between them. The length of the CDR3 is 15 residues. CDR1 and CDR2 from the germline V gene are SNHLY and FYNNEI. CDR3 nucleotides: TGTGCCAGCGGCATAGTGGGGGGGCCGGCAGATACGCAGTATTTT. Translating it yields CASGIVGGPADTQYF.

V usage is TRBV29-1 and J usage is TRBJ2-3; 8 bases fit TRBD2. Losses at the gene ends were 3 bases for V and 4 bases for J; bases not matched to a gene: 9. Germline CDR1 SQVTM, CDR2 ANQGSEA. This CDR3 has 15 residues. The CDR3 DNA reads TGCAGCGTTGATTTTGCGGGGGGCGGCCCAGATACGCAGTATTTT. Its translation: CSVDFAGGGPDTQYF.

There are a few counts of this clonotype. V and J are TRBV12-3 or TRBV12-4 and TRBJ1-4, with D unresolved. Trimming removed 7 bases at V and 1 base at J, with 10 bases between. This CDR3 contains 14 residues. The CDR3 nucleotides read TGTGCCAGCACCTGCCCTTTAACTAATGAAAAACTGTTTTTT. It encodes CASTCPLTNEKLFF.

The sample holds a few counts of this clonotype. The chain joins TRBV10-3 to TRBJ2-1; the D is unclear. The CDR3 covers 12 residues. V dropped 2 bases and J dropped 5 bases, with 4 bases sitting between them. Germline loops: CDR1 ENHRY, CDR2 SYGVKD. CDR3 sequence: CAISETHNEQFF. The CDR3 nucleotides read TGTGCCATCAGTGAGACTCACAATGAGCAGTTCTTC.

This clonotype was counted only a few times. The J gene is TRBJ2-7, the V gene TRBV6-1; 9 bases match TRBD1. CDR3 length equals 14 residues. Germline loops: CDR1 MNHNS, CDR2 SASEGT. V lost 7 bases and J lost 3; bases outside the gene matches: 7. The CDR3 sequence is CASTSGTGYYEQYF. The CDR3 region has the DNA TGTGCCAGCACATCCGGGACAGGGTACTACGAGCAGTACTTC.

This chain uses TRBV7-9 with TRBJ1-2; D perhaps matches TRBD1 (6 bases). V lost 5 bases to trimming and J lost 1 base, with 11 bases between them. The CDR3 runs 14 residues. Germline CDR1 SEHNR, CDR2 FQNEAQ (reference sequence). CDR3 loop: CASSTAGHNYGYTF. In DNA, the CDR3 is TGTGCCAGCAGCACGGCGGGACATAACTATGGCTACACCTTC.

Turning to this clonotype: At one end, the junction sequence differs from germline, possibly due to a read error. The chain couples TRBV12-3 or TRBV12-4 to TRBJ2-3; D not certain. The length of the CDR3 is 13 residues. For the CDR3, the DNA is TGTGCCAGCAGACTTAGTGGAACAGATACGCTGTATTTT. Encoded protein: CASRLSGTDTLYF.

This clonotype has only a few counts. The chain is built from TRBV4-1 and TRBJ2-5; TRBD2 might be the D (5 bases). This CDR3 spans 15 amino acids. V was pared by 4 bases and J by 2 bases, with 14 bases between. Germline CDR1 is MGHRA and CDR2 is YSYEKL. The CDR3 nucleotides are TGCGCCAGCAGCCCCAGAAGAGGGATGCAAGAGACCCAGTACTTC. This sequence encodes CASSPRRGMQETQYF.

This clonotype appeared a few times. The genes are TRBV28 and TRBJ2-5; tentative D call: TRBD2 (6 bases). This CDR3 contains 15 residues. Germline CDR1 and CDR2: MDHEN and SYDVKM. Between the trimmed V and J ends, which lost 2 bases and 1 base, there was a span of 11 bases. CDR3 nucleotide sequence: TGTGCCAGCAGTTTAGCGGCGGGACTCCAAGAGACCCAGTACTTC. Its protein product is CASSLAAGLQETQYF.

V gene TRBV11-2 combines with J gene TRBJ2-1; 8 bases map to TRBD1. Germline V gene sequence: CDR1 SGHAT, CDR2 FQNNGV. The CDR3 is made up of 16 amino acids. V lost 5 bases to trimming and J lost 0 bases; unmatched junction nucleotides: 6. The chain's CDR3 is CASSGWTGSSYNEQFF. The CDR3 DNA reads as TGTGCCAGCAGCGGCTGGACAGGGAGCTCCTACAATGAGCAGTTCTTC.

The chain has TRBV10-3 and TRBJ1-4, with unresolved D. The CDR3 extends over 13 amino acids. Trimming removed 2 bases at V and 10 bases at J, with 11 bases between. Per the germline V gene, CDR1 is ENHRY and CDR2 is SYGVKD. The CDR3 here is CAISEGEAGKLFF. CDR3 in DNA: TGTGCCATCAGTGAGGGGGAGGCGGGAAAACTGTTTTTT.

This clonotype turned up a few times. The chain joins TRBV7-2 to TRBJ2-6; D call uncertain. Trimming removed 3 bases from V and 0 bases from J, with 6 bases in between. The germline V gene has CDR1 SGHTA and CDR2 FQGNSA. The CDR3 is 15 amino acids. The CDR3 here is CASSFSLSGANVLTF. In nucleotides, the CDR3 is TGTGCCAGCAGCTTTAGTCTCTCTGGGGCCAACGTCCTGACTTTC.

The chain carries TRBV15 and TRBJ2-1, with D possibly being TRBD1 or TRBD2 (5 bases each). The CDR3 has 16 residues. CDR1 and CDR2 from the germline V gene are LNHNV and YYDKDF (reference sequence). V lost 0 bases to trimming and J lost 6 bases, with 15 bases between them. The CDR3 is CATSRDRGRAGNEQFF. CDR3 sequence (DNA): TGTGCCACCAGCAGAGATCGGGGCAGGGCGGGCAATGAGCAGTTCTTC.

In DNA form, the CDR3 reads TGTGCCAGCAGCGTAGACCCGCAGGGGGCCAAAAACATTCAGTACTTC. Translation: CASSVDPQGAKNIQYF. The chain couples TRBV9 to TRBJ2-4; weak D call: TRBD1 (6 bases). CDR1 and CDR2 from the germline V gene are SGDLS and YYNGEE. V lost 0 bases and J lost 1, with 11 bases in between. This CDR3 is 16 amino acids long.

This chain joins TRBV29-1 and TRBJ2-2, with D possibly matching TRBD1 (6 bases). Germline CDR1 is SQVTM and CDR2 is ANQGSEA. The CDR3 consists of 14 residues. Trimming cost V 3 bases and J 3 bases, with 11 bases left between them. This chain's CDR3 is CSVDGGRYTGELFF. The CDR3 DNA reads as TGCAGCGTTGATGGGGGCCGATACACCGGGGAGCTGTTTTTT.

The J gene is TRBJ2-3, the V gene TRBV6-6, with 7 nucleotides matching TRBD2. This CDR3 comprises 13 residues. Germline CDR1 reads MNHNY; CDR2 reads SVGAGI (reference sequence). V was pared by 9 bases and J by 1 base, with 4 bases of the junction left unmatched. The CDR3 loop reads CASYAGGTDTQYF. The DNA for the CDR3 is TGTGCCAGTTACGCGGGAGGCACAGATACGCAGTATTTT.

The J gene is TRBJ2-3, the V gene TRBV10-3; 8 bases match TRBD1. Germline CDR1 reads ENHRY; CDR2 reads SYGVKD. The junction had 7 bases not matched to a gene; V was cut back by 6 bases and J by 2 bases. The CDR3 runs to 15 residues. The CDR3 nucleotides are TGTGCCATCAGGGCCGGGACAGGATTCACAGATACGCAGTATTTT. Amino acid sequence: CAIRAGTGFTDTQYF.

The chain employs TRBV6-5 and TRBJ2-7; D may be TRBD2 (7 bases). With 5 bases removed from V and 4 bases from J, the gap between germline ends came to 33 bases. Germline CDR1 is MNHEY and CDR2 is SVGAGI. This CDR3 comprises 20 residues. In DNA, the CDR3 is TGTGCCAGCAGTCACAAACTTATATCCCAAAACGGGGGGCTACTATACGAGCAGTACTTC. It specifies CASSHKLISQNGGLLYEQYF.

This clonotype was seen more than once but under ten times. The chain employs TRBV13 and TRBJ2-5, with D perhaps matching TRBD1 or TRBD2 (5 bases each). V was pared by 4 bases and J by 11 bases, with 17 bases between. CDR1 PRHDT and CDR2 FYEKMQ come from the germline V gene (reference sequence). The CDR3 loop spans 13 amino acids. The CDR3 DNA follows: TGTGCCAGCAGCTCTCCACCCCAAGGGGAGCAGTACTTC. It encodes CASSSPPQGEQYF.